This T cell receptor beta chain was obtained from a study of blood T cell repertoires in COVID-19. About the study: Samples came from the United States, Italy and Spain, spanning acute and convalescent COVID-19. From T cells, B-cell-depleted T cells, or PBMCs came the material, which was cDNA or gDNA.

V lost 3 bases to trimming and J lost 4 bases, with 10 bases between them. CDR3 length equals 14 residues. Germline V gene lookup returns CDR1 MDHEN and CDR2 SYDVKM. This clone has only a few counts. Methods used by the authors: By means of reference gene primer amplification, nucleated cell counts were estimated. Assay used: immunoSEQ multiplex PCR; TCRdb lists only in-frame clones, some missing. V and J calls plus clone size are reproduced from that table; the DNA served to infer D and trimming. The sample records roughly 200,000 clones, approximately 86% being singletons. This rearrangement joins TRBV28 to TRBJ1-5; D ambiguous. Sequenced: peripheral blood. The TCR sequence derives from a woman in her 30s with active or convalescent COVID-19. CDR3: CASSLPQRNQPQHF. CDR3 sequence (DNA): TGTGCCAGCAGTTTGCCCCAGCGGAATCAGCCCCAGCATTTT.